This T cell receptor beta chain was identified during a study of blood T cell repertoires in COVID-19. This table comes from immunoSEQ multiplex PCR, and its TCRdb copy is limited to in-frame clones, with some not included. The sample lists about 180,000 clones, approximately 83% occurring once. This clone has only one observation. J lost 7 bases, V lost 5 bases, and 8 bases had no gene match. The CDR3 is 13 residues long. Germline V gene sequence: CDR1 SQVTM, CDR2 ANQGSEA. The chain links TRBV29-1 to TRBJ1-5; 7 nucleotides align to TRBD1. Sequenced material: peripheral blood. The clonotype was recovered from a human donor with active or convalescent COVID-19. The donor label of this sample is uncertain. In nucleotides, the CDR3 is TGCAGCGTTAATAAGGGGGCGGGACAGCCCCAGCATTTT. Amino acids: CSVNKGAGQPQHF.